This T cell receptor beta chain was sequenced during a study of T cells in localized non-small cell lung cancer. Notes on the study in general: For the top 100 tumor clones, a median approximately 50 also appeared in adjacent lung. Adjacent uninvolved lung tissue had the highest T cell clonality, exceeding tumor. Blood T cell density predicted longer survival; adjacent-lung clonality, shorter.

Germline V gene data show CDR1 as SQVTM and CDR2 as ANQGSEA. The CDR3 has 13 amino acids. Deletions cut 1 base from V and 1 base from J, with 7 bases between. As concerns this clone: The antigen remains undetermined.

Generated by immunoSEQ multiplex PCR, the TCRdb table keeps only in-frame clones and is missing some. The sample lists tens of thousands of clones; 80% to 90% were seen once. The rearrangement uses TRBV29-1 and TRBJ1-1; D is undetermined. Sequencing used peripheral blood, obtained before any cancer treatment. The clonotype was recovered from a male donor aged 60 or over with stage III squamous cell lung carcinoma. The DNA for the CDR3 is TGCAGCGTTGAAGCCGCCAGGAACACTGAAGCTTTCTTT. Encoded protein: CSVEAARNTEAFF. The entire variable domain, with the rest obtained from reference TRBV29-1 and TRBJ1-1, is as follows: SAVISQKPSRDICQRGTSLTIQCQVDSQVTMMFWYRQQPGQSLTLIATANQGSEATYESGFVIDKFPISRPNLTFSTLTVSNMSPEDSSIYLCSVEAARNTEAFFGQGTRLTVV.